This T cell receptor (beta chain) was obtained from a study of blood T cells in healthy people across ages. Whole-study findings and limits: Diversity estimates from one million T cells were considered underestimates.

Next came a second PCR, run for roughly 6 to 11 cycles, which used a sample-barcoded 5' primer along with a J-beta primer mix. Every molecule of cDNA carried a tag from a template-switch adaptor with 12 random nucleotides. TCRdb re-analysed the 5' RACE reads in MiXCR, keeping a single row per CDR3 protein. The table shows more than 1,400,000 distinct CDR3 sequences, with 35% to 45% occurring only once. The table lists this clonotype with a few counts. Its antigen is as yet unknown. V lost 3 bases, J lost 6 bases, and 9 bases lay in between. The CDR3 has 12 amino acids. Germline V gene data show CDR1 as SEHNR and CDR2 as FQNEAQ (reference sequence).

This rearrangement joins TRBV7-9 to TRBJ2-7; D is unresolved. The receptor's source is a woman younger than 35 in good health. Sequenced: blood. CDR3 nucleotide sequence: TGTGCCAGCAGCTTGATAGGCCTCGAGCAGTACTTC. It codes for CASSLIGLEQYF.